These 21 T cell receptor beta chains originate from one sample sequenced in a study of OX40 agonist ivuxolimab in advanced cancers. Libraries were prepared by immunoSEQ multiplex PCR; TCRdb keeps only in-frame clonotypes and omits some of them. The sample has about 50,000 clones, 75% to 90% seen once. This sample comprised CD4+ or CD8+ T cells sorted from blood, obtained in a trial of the OX40 agonist ivuxolimab. These receptors were collected from an adult with an advanced solid tumor such as melanoma, head and neck, liver or kidney cancer.

The chain joins TRBV4-1 to TRBJ2-4, with D unclear. This CDR3 is 16 amino acids long. V lost 0 bases and J 0 bases, leaving 9 bases between the germline ends. From germline, CDR1 is MGHRA and CDR2 YSYEKL. The CDR3 here is CASSQDRFLAKNIQYF. The CDR3 coding sequence is TGCGCCAGCAGCCAAGATAGGTTTTTAGCCAAAAACATTCAGTACTTC.

This clone has a single count. The V call is TRBV4-3, the J call TRBJ2-7; D is unresolved. From germline, CDR1 is LGHNA and CDR2 YSLEER. V lost 0 bases and J lost 6, with 6 bases in between. The CDR3 is made up of 12 amino acids. This chain's CDR3 is CASSQEGGEQYF. The CDR3 nucleotides read TGCGCCAGCAGCCAAGAGGGCGGCGAGCAGTACTTC.

This sequence joins TRBV5-6 and TRBJ1-1, with D tentatively TRBD1 (5 bases). Trimming cost V 5 bases and J 5 bases, with 10 bases left between them. Germline CDR1 is SGHDT and CDR2 is YYEEEE. The CDR3 runs 12 residues. This CDR3 reads CASSSGWTEAFF. In DNA form, the CDR3 reads TGTGCCAGCAGTTCAGGGTGGACTGAAGCTTTCTTT.

V gene TRBV4-1 combines with J gene TRBJ1-2; D is unclear. The germline gives CDR1 MGHRA, CDR2 YSYEKL. Trimming took 6 bases from V and 6 from J, leaving 14 bases between them. The CDR3 extends over 13 amino acids. CDR3 sequence (DNA): TGCGCCAGCAGTCGACCCGAAACCAATGGCTACACCTTC. Its protein is CASSRPETNGYTF.

Remarks on this clone: Within the sample, other DNA sequences also encode this same CDR3. The chain uses TRBV7-9 and TRBJ2-1, with D unclear. Germline lookup yields CDR1 SEHNR and CDR2 FQNEAQ (reference sequence). V was cut by 1 base and J by 1 base, with 5 bases left in between. This CDR3 is 14 amino acids long. The CDR3 protein is CASSLGLSYNEQFF. CDR3 nucleotide sequence: TGTGCCAGCAGCTTAGGGCTATCCTACAATGAGCAGTTCTTC.

This clone was counted once. Here the CDR3 reads CASSLKGGARDEQYF. CDR3 coding DNA: TGTGCCAGCAGCTTAAAAGGAGGGGCCCGAGACGAGCAGTACTTC. The gene calls are TRBV11-3 and TRBJ2-7, with a possible D match to TRBD2 (6 bases). The V gene's germline CDR1 is SGHNT and CDR2 YENEEA. The CDR3 extends over 15 amino acids. The V gene lost 2 bases and the J gene lost 5 bases, with 16 bases spanning the gap.

The chain is built from TRBV4-1 and TRBJ1-4, with a tentative D call TRBD1 (5 bases). The V end lost 5 bases, the J end lost 3 bases, and 10 bases lay between the germline ends. The CDR3 totals 14 residues. Germline loops: CDR1 MGHRA, CDR2 YSYEKL. CDR3 sequence: CASSAGGANEKLFF. The CDR3 bases are TGCGCCAGCAGCGCTGGGGGAGCTAATGAAAAACTGTTTTTT.

This chain uses TRBV29-1 with TRBJ2-1; the D gene is possibly TRBD1 (6 bases). Per the germline V gene, CDR1 is SQVTM and CDR2 is ANQGSEA. The CDR3 totals 13 residues. Between the trimmed V and J ends, which lost 6 bases and 0 bases, there was a span of 9 bases. The CDR3 nucleotides read TGCAGCGTGGGGGACACCTCCTACAATGAGCAGTTCTTC. This sequence encodes CSVGDTSYNEQFF.

The chain recombines TRBV27 with TRBJ2-7, with 7 bases matching TRBD1. This CDR3 has 15 amino acids. Trimming took 0 bases from V and 3 from J; bases not matched to a gene: 5. Germline CDR1 reads MNHEY; CDR2 reads SMNVEV (reference sequence). Written as DNA, the CDR3 is TGTGCCAGCAGTTTATCAGGGGGCGTACTCTACGAGCAGTACTTC. This codes for CASSLSGGVLYEQYF.

Notes on this clone: One junction end does not reproduce the germline sequence, and a read error may be involved. The V gene is TRBV30, the J gene TRBJ2-1, with unresolved D. Germline V gene data show CDR1 as GTSNPN and CDR2 as SVGIG (reference sequence). CDR3 size: 13 residues. CDR3 in amino acids: CAWSVETGNEQFF. CDR3 sequence (DNA): TGTGCCTGGAGTGTAGAAACGGGCAATGAACAGTTCTTC.

The rearrangement links TRBV19 to TRBJ1-1; a weak D match, TRBD1 (5 bases). There are 15 residues in the CDR3. V lost 2 bases and J 5 bases, leaving 15 bases between the germline ends. The germline CDR1 and CDR2 sequences are LNHDA and SQIVND (reference sequence). This CDR3 reads CASSIYLGGGTEAFF. DNA for the CDR3: TGTGCCAGTAGTATATACCTGGGGGGGGGAACTGAAGCTTTCTTT.

This chain joins TRBV13 and TRBJ2-7; D perhaps matches TRBD2 (5 bases). V gave up 2 bases and J gave up 6 bases, with 5 bases separating them. This CDR3 comprises 11 residues. Germline V gives CDR1 PRHDT, CDR2 FYEKMQ (reference sequence). CDR3 residues: CASSLRGEQYF. The CDR3 bases are TGTGCCAGCAGCTTACGGGGCGAGCAGTACTTC.

The rearrangement uses TRBV27 and TRBJ2-3, with D hard to call. Looked up from germline, CDR1 is MNHEY and CDR2 is SMNVEV (reference sequence). The ends were cut back, 6 bases at V and 5 bases at J, with 21 bases in the middle. The CDR3 has 16 amino acids. In DNA form, the CDR3 reads TGTGCCAGCAGACTTCTAGGCTCTCCCCCGGGAGATACGCAGTATTTT. It yields the protein CASRLLGSPPGDTQYF.

The CDR3 loop is CAWITVTGELFF. CDR3 DNA: TGTGCCTGGATCACTGTCACCGGGGAGCTGTTTTTT. The chain joins TRBV30 to TRBJ2-2; no firm D call. There are 12 residues in the CDR3. V was shortened by 4 bases and J by 4 bases, with 7 bases between the two germline ends. Germline V gives CDR1 GTSNPN, CDR2 SVGIG (reference sequence).

This clone was observed a few times. The V call is TRBV29-1, the J call TRBJ2-3; 7 positions agree with TRBD1. The V gene's germline CDR1 is SQVTM and CDR2 ANQGSEA. Trimming took 8 bases from V and 1 from J; bases not matched to a gene: 12. The CDR3 runs to 15 residues. The CDR3 protein is CSIGQAALGTDTQYF. The CDR3, as DNA: TGCAGCATTGGACAGGCCGCCCTTGGCACAGATACGCAGTATTTT.

The chain uses TRBV13 and TRBJ2-7, with D possibly TRBD2 on 5 matching bases. The CDR3 has 13 amino acids. The V end lost 7 bases, the J end lost 6 bases, and 16 bases lay between the germline ends. Germline values: CDR1 PRHDT, CDR2 FYEKMQ (reference sequence). In DNA, the CDR3 is TGTGCCAGCACCCCTGGACTTTCTGGCGAGCAGTACTTC. Translating gives CASTPGLSGEQYF.

The chain carries TRBV7-6 and TRBJ2-2; TRBD1 aligns across 8 bases. Losses at the gene ends were 8 bases for V and 4 bases for J; bases not matched to a gene: 6. This CDR3 has 14 residues. Germline V lookup: CDR1 SGHVS, CDR2 FNYEAQ. CDR3 region: CASPGGVSTGELFF. The CDR3 DNA reads TGTGCCAGCCCAGGGGGCGTAAGCACCGGGGAGCTGTTTTTT.

A word on this clone: At one boundary the junction diverges from the germline segment, which might be a read error. This sequence joins TRBV7-7 and TRBJ2-2; the match to TRBD1 covers 8 bases. The CDR3 sequence is 16 residues long. Germline CDR1 SSHAT, CDR2 FNYEAQ (reference sequence). The CDR3 sequence is CASSLADRGFTGELFF. DNA for the CDR3: TGTGCTAGCAGCTTAGCCGACAGGGGCTTCACCGGGGAGCTGTTTTTT.

This clone occurred once. V and J are TRBV4-3 and TRBJ2-2, with D tentatively TRBD2 (5 bases). CDR3 size: 17 residues. Germline V gene data show CDR1 as LGHNA and CDR2 as YSLEER. Trimming cost V 0 bases and J 4 bases, with 15 bases left between them. The CDR3 DNA reads as TGCGCCAGCAGCCAAGATCCGGGTGGCGCGGGCACCGGGGAGCTGTTTTTT. Amino acids: CASSQDPGGAGTGELFF.

The chain employs TRBV15 and TRBJ2-6; D is undetermined. V dropped 7 bases and J dropped 1 base, with 14 bases sitting between them. CDR1 is LNHNV and CDR2 is YYDKDF in the germline V gene (reference sequence). The CDR3 contains 16 residues. The chain's CDR3 is CATIVKSPSGANVLTF. CDR3 sequence (DNA): TGTGCCACCATCGTAAAGAGTCCATCTGGGGCCAACGTCCTGACTTTC.

This rearrangement joins TRBV6-5 to TRBJ2-7; no firm D call. This CDR3 comprises 11 residues. Per germline, CDR1 MNHEY and CDR2 SVGAGI. With 6 bases removed from V and 3 bases from J, the gap between germline ends came to 6 bases. Written as DNA, the CDR3 is TGTGCCAGCAGCCGAAACTACGAGCAGTACTTC. Its protein product is CASSRNYEQYF.